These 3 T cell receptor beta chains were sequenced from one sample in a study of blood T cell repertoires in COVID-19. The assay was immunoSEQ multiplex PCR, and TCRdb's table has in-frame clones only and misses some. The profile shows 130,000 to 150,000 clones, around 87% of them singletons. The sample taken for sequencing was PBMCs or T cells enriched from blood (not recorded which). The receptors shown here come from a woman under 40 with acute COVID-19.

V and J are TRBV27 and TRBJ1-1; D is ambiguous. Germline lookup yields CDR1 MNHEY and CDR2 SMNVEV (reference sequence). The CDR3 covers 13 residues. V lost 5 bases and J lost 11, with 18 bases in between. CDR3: CASSEPGSQAAFF. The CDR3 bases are TGTGCCAGCAGTGAGCCCGGATCCCAGGCCGCTTTCTTT.

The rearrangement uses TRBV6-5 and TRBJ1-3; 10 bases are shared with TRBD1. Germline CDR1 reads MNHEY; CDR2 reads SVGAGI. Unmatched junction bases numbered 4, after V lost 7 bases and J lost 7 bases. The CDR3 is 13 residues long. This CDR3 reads CASNRQGANTIYF. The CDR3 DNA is TGTGCCAGCAACCGACAGGGGGCGAACACCATATATTTT.

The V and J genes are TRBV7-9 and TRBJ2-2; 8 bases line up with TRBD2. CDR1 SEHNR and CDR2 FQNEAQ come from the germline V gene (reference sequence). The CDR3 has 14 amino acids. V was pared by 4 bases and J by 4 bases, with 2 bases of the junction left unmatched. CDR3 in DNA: TGTGCCAGCAGCTCGGGGACTAGCACCGGGGAGCTGTTTTTT. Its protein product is CASSSGTSTGELFF.